The clone carrying this T cell receptor (beta chain) was observed a few times. TCRdb used MiXCR to reprocess the 5' RACE reads, holding one entry per CDR3 protein. Among 550,000 to 700,000 distinct CDR3 sequences, approximately 19% were seen once, and the ten largest hold around 12%. The data originate from a study of T-cell memory formation after mild COVID-19. CDR3 size: 15 residues. Trimming shortened V by 0 bases and J by 8 bases, and 15 bases separated the two germline ends. This receptor was identified in an adult woman who had mild COVID-19 (a few samples of this study predate the infection). Cell type and time point are not known. Sequenced sample: PBMCs or a T cell subset sorted from them (not recorded which). The J gene is TRBJ2-3, the V gene TRBV12-3 or TRBV12-4, with D possibly called TRBD1 or TRBD2 (5 bases each). The CDR3 region has the DNA TGTGCCAGCAGTTTAGCTCGAGGGGCCCTAGGTACGCAGTATTTT. Translation: CASSLARGALGTQYF.